The clone carrying this T cell receptor beta chain came up many times. The data are from a study of Graves' ophthalmopathy and Graves' hyperthyroidism. Trimming stripped 7 bases from V and 8 bases from J, with 8 bases between. The CDR3 consists of 9 residues. CDR1 is SQVTM, CDR2 ANQGSEA, per germline. RNA transcripts provided the template for amplifying TCR beta CDR3 regions. First-round RT-PCR relied on HTBI primers, and a second-round multiplex PCR came next. TCRdb re-analysed the multiplex PCR reads in MiXCR, keeping a single row per CDR3 protein. The sample includes around 660,000 distinct CDR3 sequences, 35% to 45% of them seen just once.

The gene calls are TRBV29-1 and TRBJ1-2; no definite D call. The sequencing sample was made of peripheral blood. This clonotype originated in an adult man with Graves' ophthalmopathy. This chain's CDR3 is CSAEPGYTF. CDR3 nucleotides: TGCAGCGCCGAGCCAGGCTACACCTTC.